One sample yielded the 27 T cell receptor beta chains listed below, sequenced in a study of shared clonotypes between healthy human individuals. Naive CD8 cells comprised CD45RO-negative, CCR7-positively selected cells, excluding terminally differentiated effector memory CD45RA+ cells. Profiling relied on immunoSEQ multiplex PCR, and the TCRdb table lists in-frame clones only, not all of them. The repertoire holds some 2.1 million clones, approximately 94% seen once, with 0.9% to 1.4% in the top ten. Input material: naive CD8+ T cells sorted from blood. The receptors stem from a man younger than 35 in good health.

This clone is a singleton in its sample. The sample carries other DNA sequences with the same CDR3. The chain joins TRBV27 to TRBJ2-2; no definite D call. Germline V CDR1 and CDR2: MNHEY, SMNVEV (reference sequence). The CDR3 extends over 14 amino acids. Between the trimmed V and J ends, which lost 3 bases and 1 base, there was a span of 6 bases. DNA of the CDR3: TGTGCCAGCAGTTTCGGCAAGAACACCGGGGAGCTGTTTTTT. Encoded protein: CASSFGKNTGELFF.

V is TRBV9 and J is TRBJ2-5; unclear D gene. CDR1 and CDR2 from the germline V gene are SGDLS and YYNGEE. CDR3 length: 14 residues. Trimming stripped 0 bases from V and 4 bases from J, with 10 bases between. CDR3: CASSVGPGSETQYF. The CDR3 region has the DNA TGTGCCAGCAGCGTAGGCCCAGGTTCAGAGACCCAGTACTTC.

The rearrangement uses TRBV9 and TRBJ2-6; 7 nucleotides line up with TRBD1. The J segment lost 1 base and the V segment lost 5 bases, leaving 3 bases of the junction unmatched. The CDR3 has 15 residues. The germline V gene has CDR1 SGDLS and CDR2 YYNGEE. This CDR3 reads CASSETGSGANVLTF. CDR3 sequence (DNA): TGTGCCAGCAGTGAGACAGGGTCTGGGGCCAACGTCCTGACTTTC.

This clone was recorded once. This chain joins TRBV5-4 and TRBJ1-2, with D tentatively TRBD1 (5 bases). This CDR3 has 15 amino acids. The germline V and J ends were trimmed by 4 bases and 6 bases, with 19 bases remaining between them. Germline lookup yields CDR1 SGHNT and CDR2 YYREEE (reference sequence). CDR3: CASSLGPIVGDGYTF. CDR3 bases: TGTGCCAGCAGCCTGGGACCGATAGTCGGTGATGGCTACACCTTC.

Here the CDR3 reads CAWSDRDEQFF. As DNA, the CDR3 is TGTGCCTGGAGCGACCGCGATGAGCAGTTCTTC. The chain links TRBV30 to TRBJ2-1; D call uncertain. CDR1 is GTSNPN, CDR2 SVGIG, per germline (reference sequence). This CDR3 has 11 amino acids. V lost 3 bases and J 8 bases, leaving 8 bases between the germline ends.

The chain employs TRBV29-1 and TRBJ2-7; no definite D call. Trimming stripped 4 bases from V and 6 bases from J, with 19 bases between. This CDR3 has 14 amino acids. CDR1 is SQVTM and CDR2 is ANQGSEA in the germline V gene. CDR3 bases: TGCAGCGTTGCCGAGGTTGGTTTATTGGGCGAGCAGTACTTC. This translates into CSVAEVGLLGEQYF.

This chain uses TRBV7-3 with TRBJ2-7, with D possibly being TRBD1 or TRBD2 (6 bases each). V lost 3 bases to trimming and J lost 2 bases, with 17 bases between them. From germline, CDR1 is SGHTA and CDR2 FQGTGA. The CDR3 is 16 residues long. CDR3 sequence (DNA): TGTGCCAGCAGCTTGAGGGGGGCCCCGAGTCCCTACGAGCAGTACTTC. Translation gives CASSLRGAPSPYEQYF.

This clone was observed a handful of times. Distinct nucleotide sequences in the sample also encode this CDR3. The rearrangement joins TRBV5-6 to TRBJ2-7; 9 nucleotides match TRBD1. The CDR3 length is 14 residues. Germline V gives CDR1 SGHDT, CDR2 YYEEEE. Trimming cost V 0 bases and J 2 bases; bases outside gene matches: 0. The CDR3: CASSLGQGAYEQYF. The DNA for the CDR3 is TGTGCCAGCAGCTTGGGACAGGGGGCCTACGAGCAGTACTTC.

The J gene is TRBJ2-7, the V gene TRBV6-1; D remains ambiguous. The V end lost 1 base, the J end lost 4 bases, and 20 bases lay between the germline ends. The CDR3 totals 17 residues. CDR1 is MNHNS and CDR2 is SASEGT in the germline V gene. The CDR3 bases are TGTGCCAGCAGTGAAGGTCGCGGCTTCCGACACACTTACGAGCAGTACTTC. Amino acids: CASSEGRGFRHTYEQYF.

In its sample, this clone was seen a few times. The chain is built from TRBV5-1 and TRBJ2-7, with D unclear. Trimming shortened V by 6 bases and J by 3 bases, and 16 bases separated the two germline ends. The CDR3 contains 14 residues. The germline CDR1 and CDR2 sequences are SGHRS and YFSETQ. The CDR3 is CASTPLSRHYEQYF. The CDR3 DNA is TGCGCCAGCACCCCTCTCAGCAGACACTACGAGCAGTACTTC.

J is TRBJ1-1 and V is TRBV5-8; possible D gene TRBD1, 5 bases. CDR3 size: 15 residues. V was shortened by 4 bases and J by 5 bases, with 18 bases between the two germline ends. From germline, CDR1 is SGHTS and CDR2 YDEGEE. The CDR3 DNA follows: TGTGCCAGCAGCCAGTACTCAAGTGGGGGAACTGAAGCTTTCTTT. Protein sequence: CASSQYSSGGTEAFF.

The CDR3 DNA sequence: TGCGCCAGCAGCTTGGACAGTACCTTCTCTGAAGCTTTCTTT. As protein: CASSLDSTFSEAFF. The V and J genes are TRBV5-1 and TRBJ1-1; D is unclear. Germline V lookup: CDR1 SGHRS, CDR2 YFSETQ. V was cut by 0 bases and J by 6 bases, with 12 bases left in between. This CDR3 region has 14 residues.

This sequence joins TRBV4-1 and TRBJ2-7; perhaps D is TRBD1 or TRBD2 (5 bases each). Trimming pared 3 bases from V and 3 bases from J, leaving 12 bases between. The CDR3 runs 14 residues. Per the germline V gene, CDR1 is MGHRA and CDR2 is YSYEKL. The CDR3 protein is CASSQRDGYYEQYF. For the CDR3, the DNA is TGCGCCAGCAGCCAGAGGGACGGATACTACGAGCAGTACTTC.

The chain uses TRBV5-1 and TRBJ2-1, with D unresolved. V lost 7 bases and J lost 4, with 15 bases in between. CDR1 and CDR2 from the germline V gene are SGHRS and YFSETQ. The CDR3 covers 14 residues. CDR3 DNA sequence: TGCGCCAGCCTTAACCTTGGGTTTTACAATGAGCAGTTCTTC. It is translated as CASLNLGFYNEQFF.

The CDR3 here is CASSLRQILYNEQFF. CDR3 sequence (DNA): TGTGCCAGCAGCCTAAGACAGATACTCTACAATGAGCAGTTCTTC. The gene calls are TRBV27 and TRBJ2-1, with D possibly matching TRBD1 (5 bases). The CDR3 has 15 residues. CDR1 and CDR2 (germline): MNHEY, SMNVEV (reference sequence). Trimming cost V 6 bases and J 3 bases, with 15 bases left between them.

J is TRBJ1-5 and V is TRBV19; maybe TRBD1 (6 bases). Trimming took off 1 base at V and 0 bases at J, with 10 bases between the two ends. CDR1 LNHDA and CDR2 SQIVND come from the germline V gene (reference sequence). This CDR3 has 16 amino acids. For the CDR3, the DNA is TGTGCCAGTAGTATAGGACAGGAGTATAGCAATCAGCCCCAGCATTTT. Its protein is CASSIGQEYSNQPQHF.

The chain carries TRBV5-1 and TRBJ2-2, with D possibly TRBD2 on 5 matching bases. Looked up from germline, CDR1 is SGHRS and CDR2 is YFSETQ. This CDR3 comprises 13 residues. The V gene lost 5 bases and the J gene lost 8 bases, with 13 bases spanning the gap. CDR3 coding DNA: TGCGCCAGCAGGGAGCCCGGGGAAGGGGAGCTGTTTTTT. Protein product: CASREPGEGELFF. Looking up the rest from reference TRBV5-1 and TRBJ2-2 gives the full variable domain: KAGVTQTPRYLIKTRGQQVTLSCSPISGHRSVSWYQQTPGQGLQFLFEYFSETQRNKGNFPGRFSGRQFSNSRSEMNVSTLELGDSALYLCASREPGEGELFFGEGSRLTVL.

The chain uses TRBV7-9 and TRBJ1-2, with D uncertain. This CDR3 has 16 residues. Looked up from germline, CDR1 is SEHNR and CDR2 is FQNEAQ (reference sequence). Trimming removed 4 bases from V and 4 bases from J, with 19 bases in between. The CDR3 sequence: CASSSGPPRKVYGYTF. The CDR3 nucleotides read TGTGCCAGCAGCTCCGGACCTCCCCGGAAGGTCTATGGCTACACCTTC.

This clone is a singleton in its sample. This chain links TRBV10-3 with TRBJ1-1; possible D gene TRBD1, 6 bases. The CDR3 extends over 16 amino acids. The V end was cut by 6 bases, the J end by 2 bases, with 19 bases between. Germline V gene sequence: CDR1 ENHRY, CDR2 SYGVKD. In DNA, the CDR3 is TGTGCCATCAGCGAAGGACCTACAGGGTCTAACACTGAAGCTTTCTTT. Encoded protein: CAISEGPTGSNTEAFF.

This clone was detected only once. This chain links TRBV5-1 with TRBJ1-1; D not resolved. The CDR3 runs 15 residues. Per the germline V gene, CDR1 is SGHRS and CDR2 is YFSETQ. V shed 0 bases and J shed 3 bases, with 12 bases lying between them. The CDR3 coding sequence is TGCGCCAGCAGCTTGGAAAGGCCGACCCACACTGAAGCTTTCTTT. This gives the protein CASSLERPTHTEAFF.

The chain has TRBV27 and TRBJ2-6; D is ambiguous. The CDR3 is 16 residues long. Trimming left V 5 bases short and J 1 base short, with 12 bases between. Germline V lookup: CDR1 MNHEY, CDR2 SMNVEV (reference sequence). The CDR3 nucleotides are TGTGCCAGCAGTAGTTTGTCGCCGTCTGGGGCCAACGTCCTGACTTTC. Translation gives CASSSLSPSGANVLTF.

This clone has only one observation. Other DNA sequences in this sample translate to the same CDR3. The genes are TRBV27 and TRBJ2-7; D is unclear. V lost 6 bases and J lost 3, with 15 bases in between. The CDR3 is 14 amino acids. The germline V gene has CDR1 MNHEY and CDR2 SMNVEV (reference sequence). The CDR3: CASSLRSPSYEQYF. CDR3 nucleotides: TGTGCCAGCAGCCTCCGATCCCCAAGCTACGAGCAGTACTTC.

The CDR3 loop is CASSLTSTGADTQYF. The DNA for the CDR3 is TGTGCCAGCAGTTTAACGTCTACCGGGGCAGATACGCAGTATTTT. The J gene is TRBJ2-3, the V gene TRBV27; the D gene is possibly TRBD2 (5 bases). V was pared by 2 bases and J by 4 bases, with 13 bases between. CDR1 is MNHEY and CDR2 is SMNVEV in the germline V gene (reference sequence). The CDR3 extends over 15 amino acids.

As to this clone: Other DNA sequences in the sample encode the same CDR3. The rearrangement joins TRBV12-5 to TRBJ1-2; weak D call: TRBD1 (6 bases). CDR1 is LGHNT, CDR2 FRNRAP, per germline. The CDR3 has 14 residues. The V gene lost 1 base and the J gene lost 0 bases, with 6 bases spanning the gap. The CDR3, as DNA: TGTGCTAGTGGTTTGGGGGGGCCTAACTATGGCTACACCTTC. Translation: CASGLGGPNYGYTF. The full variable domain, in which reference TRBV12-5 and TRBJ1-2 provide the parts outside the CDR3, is DARVTQTPRHKVTEMGQEVTMRCQPILGHNTVFWYRQTMMQGLELLAYFRNRAPLDDSGMPKDRFSAEMPDATLATLKIQPSEPRDSAVYFCASGLGGPNYGYTFGSGTRLTVV.

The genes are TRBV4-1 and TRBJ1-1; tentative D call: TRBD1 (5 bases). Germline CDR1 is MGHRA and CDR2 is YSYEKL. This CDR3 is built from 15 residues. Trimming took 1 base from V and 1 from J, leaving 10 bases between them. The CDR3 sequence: CASSQVAGPNTEAFF. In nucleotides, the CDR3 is TGCGCCAGCAGCCAAGTAGCAGGGCCGAACACTGAAGCTTTCTTT.

In DNA, the CDR3 is TGTGCCAGCAGCTTCTCGCCGGGGGTCCAAGAGACCCAGTACTTC. As protein: CASSFSPGVQETQYF. The gene calls are TRBV11-2 and TRBJ2-5; D is perhaps TRBD2 (6 bases). CDR1 is SGHAT, CDR2 FQNNGV, per germline. The CDR3 has 15 amino acids. Deletions cut 3 bases from V and 1 base from J, with 12 bases between.

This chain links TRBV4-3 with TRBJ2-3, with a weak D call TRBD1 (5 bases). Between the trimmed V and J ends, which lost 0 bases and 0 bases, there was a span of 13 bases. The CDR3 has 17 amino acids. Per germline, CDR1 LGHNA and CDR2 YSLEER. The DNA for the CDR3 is TGCGCCAGCAGCCAAGATTCCCTAGGGGCTAGCACAGATACGCAGTATTTT. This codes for CASSQDSLGASTDTQYF.